Below are 22 T cell receptor beta chains sequenced from a single sample in a study of vaccination effects on CD4 cells after COVID-19. Clones were sequenced by immunoSEQ multiplex PCR, and TCRdb holds only the in-frame ones, with some missing. The repertoire holds about 79,000 clones, with approximately 81% as singletons. Their antigen targets remain unknown. Under the ViraFEST assay, PBMC were stimulated with viral peptide pools so that antigen-specific CD4+ T cells expanded. Sequencing was performed afterwards. Cultured cells yielded isolated CD4+ T cells after around 10 days. Sample: CD4+ T cells from PBMCs cultured with HCoV-229E spike peptides, taken before COVID-19 vaccination. These receptors came from a human donor who received a COVID-19 vaccine.

V is TRBV27 and J is TRBJ2-7; D is tentatively TRBD1 or TRBD2 (6 bases each). The CDR3 length is 15 residues. Deletions cut 6 bases from V and 6 bases from J, with 21 bases between. Germline values: CDR1 MNHEY, CDR2 SMNVEV (reference sequence). In DNA form, the CDR3 reads TGTGCCAGCAGCCCGGGGGCGGATCTAGGGAGCGAGCAGTACGTC. Translated: CASSPGADLGSEQYV.

The chain employs TRBV2 and TRBJ2-5, with 10 bases aligning to TRBD2. The CDR3 runs to 13 residues. Per the germline V gene, CDR1 is SNHLY and CDR2 is FYNNEI. V lost 6 bases, J lost 5 bases, and 3 bases stayed unmatched. The CDR3 region has the DNA TGTGCCAGCAGGACTAGCGGGCGGGAGACCCAGTACTTC. Its protein product is CASRTSGRETQYF.

There are a few counts of this clone. J is TRBJ2-7 and V is TRBV10-2; 9 nucleotides align to TRBD1. Trimming at V came to 0 bases and at J to 2 bases, leaving 5 bases not matched to a gene. Germline CDR1 reads WSHSY; CDR2 reads SAAADI. This CDR3 comprises 16 residues. The CDR3 nucleotides are TGCGCCAGCAGTGAGTCCGGGACAGGGAGGGCCTACGAGCAGTACGTC. This sequence encodes CASSESGTGRAYEQYV.

The chain has TRBV25-1 and TRBJ1-1; D remains unclear. The CDR3 sequence is 16 residues long. The germline V gene has CDR1 MGHDK and CDR2 SYGVNS. V shed 5 bases and J shed 4 bases, with 20 bases lying between them. DNA for the CDR3: TGTGCCAGCAGTAGTTTGAACGGCCCCCGGGGCACTGAAGCTTTCTTT. It is translated as CASSSLNGPRGTEAFF.

Only one count was recorded for this clone. This chain uses TRBV23-1 with TRBJ1-6, with D maybe TRBD1 (6 bases). TRBV23-1 is recorded as an ORF, its role being uncertain. V lost 5 bases to trimming and J lost 9 bases, with 14 bases between them. This CDR3 spans 14 amino acids. CDR3 region: CASSSTGMLSPLHF. The DNA for the CDR3 is TGCGCCAGCAGTTCTACAGGGATGCTTTCACCCCTCCACTTT.

J is TRBJ2-3 and V is TRBV28; 8 bases are a match to TRBD2. Germline values: CDR1 MDHEN, CDR2 SYDVKM. V lost 2 bases to trimming and J lost 4 bases; unmatched junction nucleotides: 5. This CDR3 is built from 15 residues. The CDR3 protein is CASSLRGGVADTQYF. The CDR3 coding sequence is TGTGCCAGCAGTTTACGGGGGGGGGTCGCAGATACGCAGTATTTT.

The chain employs TRBV20-1 and TRBJ2-1; TRBD2 agrees at 8 bases. Germline V lookup: CDR1 DFQATT, CDR2 SNEGSKA (reference sequence). V lost 3 bases, J lost 0 bases, and 7 bases stayed unmatched. The CDR3 runs to 16 residues. The CDR3 reads CSASLAGARSYNEQFF. CDR3 in DNA: TGCAGTGCTAGTCTAGCGGGCGCTCGCTCCTACAATGAGCAGTTCTTC.

The chain combines TRBV7-2 with TRBJ2-2; TRBD1 matches 9 bases. V shed 5 bases, J shed 7 bases, and the junction held 8 bases outside the gene matches. The CDR3 runs 15 residues. Germline CDR1 is SGHTA and CDR2 is FQGNSA. This CDR3 is CASSNRGRVGGELFF. CDR3 coding DNA: TGTGCCAGCAGCAACAGGGGGCGCGTCGGCGGGGAGCTGTTTTTT. Together with reference TRBV7-2 and TRBJ2-2, the CDR3 gives the full variable domain: GAGVSQSPSNKVTEKGKDVELRCDPISGHTALYWYRQSLGQGLEFLIYFQGNSAPDKSGLPSDRFSAERTGGSVSTLTIQRTQQEDSAVYLCASSNRGRVGGELFFGEGSRLTVL.

This clone has a handful of counts. The chain links TRBV2 to TRBJ1-1; 7 nucleotides match TRBD1. V trimming: 7 bases; J trimming: 1 base; junction bases outside the gene matches: 6. CDR3 length: 14 amino acids. The germline gives CDR1 SNHLY, CDR2 FYNNEI. The CDR3 DNA reads TGTGCCAGCAACCGACAGGGTTGGAACACTGAAGCTTTCTTT. Its translation: CASNRQGWNTEAFF.

The rearrangement uses TRBV6-5 and TRBJ2-2, with 7 bases that match TRBD1. Per the germline V gene, CDR1 is MNHEY and CDR2 is SVGAGI. The CDR3 is 14 amino acids. J gave up 3 bases and V 4 bases, and 2 bases lay outside the gene matches. The CDR3 DNA reads TGTGCCAGCAGTTTAACAGGGGACACCGGGGAGCTGTTTTTT. It codes for CASSLTGDTGELFF.

V gene TRBV30 combines with J gene TRBJ1-1, with TRBD1 as a possible D gene (5 bases). The CDR3 extends over 13 amino acids. The V end was cut by 1 base, the J end by 0 bases, with 6 bases between. Germline values: CDR1 GTSNPN, CDR2 SVGIG (reference sequence). The DNA for the CDR3 is TGTGCCTGGAGTGGACAGATGAACACTGAAGCTTTCTTT. Its translation is CAWSGQMNTEAFF. The whole variable domain, remainder taken from reference TRBV30 and TRBJ1-1, is SQTIHQWPATLVQPVGSPLSLECTVEGTSNPNLYWYRQAAGRGLQLLFYSVGIGQISSEVPQNLSASRPQDRQFILSSKKLLLSDSGFYLCAWSGQMNTEAFFGQGTRLTVV.

This clone was seen a few times. V gene TRBV6-2 or TRBV6-3 combines with J gene TRBJ2-7, with unresolved D. Germline CDR1 is MNHEY and CDR2 is SVGEGT. This CDR3 is built from 13 residues. V lost 4 bases and J lost 4, with 11 bases in between. The CDR3 region is CASSSRTVYEQYV. CDR3 bases: TGTGCCAGCAGTTCGAGGACGGTGTACGAGCAGTACGTC.

This sequence joins TRBV7-2 and TRBJ2-2; 9 bases are shared with TRBD1. Germline trimming cut 5 bases from V and 6 bases from J; bases unmatched to any gene: 7. From germline, CDR1 is SGHTA and CDR2 FQGNSA. The CDR3 has 15 residues. Here the CDR3 reads CASSARDRVPGELFF. The CDR3 nucleotides are TGTGCCAGCAGCGCCCGGGACAGGGTTCCCGGGGAGCTGTTTTTT.

V and J are TRBV19 and TRBJ1-1; perhaps TRBD1 as D (6 bases). The V end was cut by 7 bases, the J end by 1 base, with 10 bases between. This CDR3 is 13 amino acids long. Germline lookup yields CDR1 LNHDA and CDR2 SQIVND (reference sequence). CDR3: CASIKTGNTEAFF. CDR3 DNA: TGTGCCAGTATAAAGACAGGGAACACTGAAGCTTTCTTT. Full variable domain (outside the CDR3, taken from reference TRBV19 and TRBJ1-1): DGGITQSPKYLFRKEGQNVTLSCEQNLNHDAMYWYRQDPGQGLRLIYYSQIVNDFQKGDIAEGYSVSREKKESFPLTVTSAQKNPTAFYLCASIKTGNTEAFFGQGTRLTVV.

The genes are TRBV29-1 and TRBJ2-7, with TRBD2 matching 7 bases. This CDR3 contains 20 residues. Germline-derived CDR1 and CDR2 are SQVTM and ANQGSEA. Losses at the gene ends were 0 bases for V and 3 bases for J; bases not matched to a gene: 23. CDR3 sequence: CSVEDDFDSGRGRVCYEQYV. The CDR3 DNA reads TGCAGCGTTGAAGATGATTTTGATTCGGGGAGGGGCCGAGTATGCTACGAGCAGTACGTC.

The rearrangement joins TRBV12-5 to TRBJ2-7; 7 nucleotides agree with TRBD2. The CDR3 contains 16 residues. V shed 0 bases, J shed 0 bases, and the junction held 5 bases outside the gene matches. Germline V lookup: CDR1 LGHNT, CDR2 FRNRAP. CDR3 bases: TGTGCTAGTGGTTTGGTACTGGGGGGGGACTCCTACGAGCAGTACGTC. Translated: CASGLVLGGDSYEQYV.

The chain uses TRBV5-5 and TRBJ1-1; TRBD1 is a possible D gene (5 bases). Germline values: CDR1 SGHKS, CDR2 YYEKEE (reference sequence). The V end was cut by 2 bases, the J end by 4 bases, with 12 bases between. The CDR3 is made up of 14 amino acids. For the CDR3, the DNA is TGTGCCAGCAGCTTCGGGGGTAGTGGCACTGAAGCTTTCTTT. Translating gives CASSFGGSGTEAFF.

The gene calls are TRBV24-1 and TRBJ2-5, with TRBD1 matching 8 bases. CDR1 and CDR2 (germline): KGHDR, SFDVKD. The V segment lost 4 bases and the J segment 5 bases; nucleotides outside the gene matches: 8. There are 15 residues in the CDR3. DNA of the CDR3: TGTGCCACCAGTGACTCAGGGGGCACGGGGGAGACCCAGTACTTC. Translation: CATSDSGGTGETQYF.

The count of this clone is one. The chain joins TRBV6-5 to TRBJ2-7, with 7 bases aligning to TRBD1. This CDR3 is built from 13 residues. Germline CDR1 reads MNHEY; CDR2 reads SVGAGI. The ends lost 7 bases at V and 2 bases at J; junction bases unmatched: 5. The CDR3 nucleotides read TGTGCCAGCACTGGGACAGCCACCTACGAGCAGTACGTC. Its protein product is CASTGTATYEQYV.

V and J are TRBV5-8 and TRBJ1-5, with D unclear. CDR3 length: 14 amino acids. Germline-derived CDR1 and CDR2 are SGHTS and YDEGEE. The V end lost 1 base, the J end lost 1 base, and 6 bases lay between the germline ends. CDR3 DNA sequence: TGTGCCAGCAGCTTGCCTCTCAGCAATCAGCCCCAGCATTTT. It specifies CASSLPLSNQPQHF. Looking up the rest from reference TRBV5-8 and TRBJ1-5 gives the full variable domain: EAGVTQSPTHLIKTRGQQATLRCSPISGHTSVYWYQQALGLGLQFLLWYDEGEERNRGNFPPRFSGRQFPNYSSELNVNALELEDSALYLCASSLPLSNQPQHFGDGTRLSIL.

The CDR3: CASSLNWESGELFF. For the CDR3, the DNA is TGTGCCAGCAGCTTAAATTGGGAGTCCGGGGAGCTGTTTTTT. The chain carries TRBV7-3 and TRBJ2-2; perhaps TRBD2 as D (5 bases). The V end lost 1 base, the J end lost 6 bases, and 9 bases lay between the germline ends. CDR1 is SGHTA, CDR2 FQGTGA, per germline. The length of the CDR3 is 14 residues. The variable domain in full, completed from reference TRBV7-3 and TRBJ2-2, reads GAGVSQTPSNKVTEKGKYVELRCDPISGHTALYWYRQSLGQGPEFLIYFQGTGAADDSGLPNDRFFAVRPEGSVSTLKIQRTERGDSAVYLCASSLNWESGELFFGEGSRLTVL.

The CDR3 DNA reads TGCGCCAGCAGCCACTCTCCCCCCCTGGGCTATGGCTACACCTTC. Its translation: CASSHSPPLGYGYTF. This rearrangement joins TRBV4-3 to TRBJ1-2; D gene ambiguous. The V gene lost 3 bases and the J gene lost 4 bases, with 15 bases spanning the gap. This CDR3 contains 15 residues. The V gene's germline CDR1 is LGHNA and CDR2 YSLEER.